These 25 T cell receptor beta chains were all obtained from the same sample, sequenced in a study of blood T cell repertoires in COVID-19. Profiling relied on immunoSEQ multiplex PCR, and the TCRdb table lists in-frame clones only, not all of them. This sample has about 290,000 clones; just under 85% occur once, and the top ten carry around 4.1%. Sequencing was carried out using peripheral blood. Receptors originate from a woman aged 50 to 65 with active or convalescent COVID-19.

A few counts support this clone. Other DNA sequences from this sample encode an identical CDR3 as well. The chain links TRBV5-1 to TRBJ2-2, with 9 bases matching TRBD2. This CDR3 spans 15 amino acids. Trimming removed 2 bases from V and 4 bases from J; junction bases left unmatched: 3. From germline, CDR1 is SGHRS and CDR2 YFSETQ. CDR3: CASSFSGSGTGELFF. CDR3 nucleotides: TGCGCCAGCAGCTTTAGCGGGAGTGGCACCGGGGAGCTGTTTTTT.

In DNA, the CDR3 is TGTGCCTGGAGTGTACCCGAGAGGGCCGACTACAATGAGCAGTTCTTC. As protein: CAWSVPERADYNEQFF. V usage is TRBV30 and J usage is TRBJ2-1, with a tentative D call TRBD2 (5 bases). The germline V and J ends were trimmed by 0 bases and 3 bases, with 15 bases remaining between them. The CDR3 is made up of 16 amino acids. CDR1 and CDR2 from the germline V gene are GTSNPN and SVGIG (reference sequence).

This clone is a singleton in its sample. This chain joins TRBV7-6 and TRBJ2-1; TRBD2 matches 7 bases. The CDR3 consists of 14 residues. Germline V lookup: CDR1 SGHVS, CDR2 FNYEAQ. V shed 2 bases and J 7 bases; nucleotides not matched to a gene: 5. The CDR3 loop reads CASSLFTSANEQFF. The CDR3 nucleotides read TGTGCCAGCAGCTTATTCACTAGCGCGAATGAGCAGTTCTTC.

This clone was detected only once. The V gene is TRBV6-5, the J gene TRBJ2-1; the match to TRBD2 covers 8 bases. The CDR3 contains 16 residues. V shed 4 bases, J shed 8 bases, and the junction held 13 bases outside the gene matches. The germline V gene encodes CDR1 MNHEY and CDR2 SVGAGI. In DNA, the CDR3 is TGTGCCAGCAGTTCCCTGCTAGCGGGCCCTACGGATGAGCAGTTCTTC. It specifies CASSSLLAGPTDEQFF.

This clone is a singleton in its sample. V usage is TRBV3-1 (or the pseudogene TRBV3-2) and J usage is TRBJ2-7; weak D call: TRBD2 (6 bases). There are 14 residues in the CDR3. Germline CDR1 reads LGHDT; CDR2 reads YNNKEL (reference sequence). V lost 5 bases to trimming and J lost 8 bases, with 19 bases between them. This CDR3 reads CASSEQPGAEKQYF. CDR3 DNA sequence: TGTGCCAGCAGCGAACAGCCGGGAGCGGAGAAGCAGTACTTC.

The rearrangement uses TRBV5-1 and TRBJ1-1; weak D call: TRBD1 (6 bases). CDR1 and CDR2 (germline): SGHRS, YFSETQ. V gave up 0 bases and J gave up 0 bases, with 12 bases separating them. The CDR3 length is 16 residues. CDR3 sequence: CASSLDQGTMNTEAFF. CDR3 nucleotides: TGCGCCAGCAGCTTGGATCAGGGGACCATGAACACTGAAGCTTTCTTT.

The chain carries TRBV19 and TRBJ2-1, with 9 bases identical to TRBD1. V was clipped by 8 bases and J by 7 bases; unmatched bases: 9. Germline CDR1 is LNHDA and CDR2 is SQIVND (reference sequence). This CDR3 comprises 14 residues. In DNA form, the CDR3 reads TGTGCCAGTCAAAACAGGGGGCAATATAATGAGCAGTTCTTC. Translated, it gives CASQNRGQYNEQFF.

The chain joins TRBV18 to TRBJ1-2; TRBD1 agrees at 9 bases. This CDR3 has 14 residues. Germline lookup yields CDR1 KGHSH and CDR2 LQKENI. J lost 6 bases, V lost 3 bases, and 5 bases had no gene match. The CDR3 DNA reads as TGTGCCAGCTCACCGGTACAGGGGGCTAATGGCTACACCTTC. It encodes CASSPVQGANGYTF.

At least ten counts were recorded for this clone. This chain uses TRBV9 with TRBJ1-2; D unresolved. The length of the CDR3 is 13 residues. Per germline, CDR1 SGDLS and CDR2 YYNGEE. Trimming left V 4 bases short and J 3 bases short, with 10 bases between. The CDR3 here is CASSPTAHYGYTF. Here the CDR3 DNA reads TGTGCCAGCAGCCCTACAGCCCACTATGGCTACACCTTC.

This chain uses TRBV6-2 or TRBV6-3 with TRBJ1-1; 7 positions match TRBD1. CDR3 length: 16 amino acids. Trimming took 2 bases from V and 5 from J; bases not matched to a gene: 11. In germline, CDR1 is MNHEY, CDR2 SVGEGT. CDR3 region: CASSYKVQGPGTEAFF. DNA for the CDR3: TGTGCCAGCAGTTACAAGGTACAGGGGCCGGGGACTGAAGCTTTCTTT.

This chain connects TRBV11-2 to TRBJ1-5, with D perhaps TRBD1 (5 bases). In germline, CDR1 is SGHAT, CDR2 FQNNGV. Trimming pared 5 bases from V and 7 bases from J, leaving 18 bases between. This CDR3 has 15 residues. This CDR3 is CASSLQQGIGQPQHF. CDR3 DNA sequence: TGTGCCAGCAGCCTGCAGCAGGGTATAGGGCAGCCCCAGCATTTT.

The chain couples TRBV2 to TRBJ1-4; 8 bases align to TRBD1. J was trimmed by 4 bases and V by 6 bases; bases with no gene match: 1. CDR1 SNHLY and CDR2 FYNNEI come from the germline V gene. This CDR3 comprises 13 residues. The CDR3 spells CASSGQGNEKLFF. In DNA, the CDR3 is TGTGCCAGCAGCGGACAGGGTAATGAAAAACTGTTTTTT.

The V call is TRBV28, the J call TRBJ2-7; 7 bases map to TRBD1. Germline loops: CDR1 MDHEN, CDR2 SYDVKM. V lost 6 bases, J lost 6 bases, and 8 bases stayed unmatched. CDR3 length equals 13 residues. The chain's CDR3 is CASRDRPYGEQYF. CDR3 bases: TGTGCCAGCAGGGACAGGCCATACGGCGAGCAGTACTTC.

The chain links TRBV29-1 to TRBJ1-2; 7 nucleotides align to TRBD1. With V trimmed by 7 bases and J by 7 bases, 12 bases remained unmatched. The CDR3 consists of 13 residues. Germline-derived CDR1 and CDR2 are SQVTM and ANQGSEA. The CDR3 protein is CSAGGQRRGGYTF. CDR3 nucleotide sequence: TGCAGCGCCGGGGGACAGCGTCGTGGTGGCTACACCTTC.

The J gene is TRBJ1-2, the V gene TRBV5-5, with 9 nucleotides matching TRBD1. Per the germline V gene, CDR1 is SGHKS and CDR2 is YYEKEE (reference sequence). The ends lost 5 bases at V and 7 bases at J; junction bases unmatched: 6. There are 13 residues in the CDR3. CDR3 amino acids: CASSFDRGFGYTF. The CDR3 DNA follows: TGTGCCAGCAGTTTCGACAGGGGGTTTGGCTACACCTTC.

V and J are TRBV19 and TRBJ1-2; D is unclear. V lost 4 bases, J lost 8 bases, and 20 bases lay in between. The germline V gene has CDR1 LNHDA and CDR2 SQIVND (reference sequence). The CDR3 extends over 15 amino acids. The CDR3 sequence: CASSTPGSLLGGYTF. The CDR3 nucleotides read TGTGCCAGTAGTACCCCCGGGAGCCTTCTAGGGGGCTACACCTTC.

The chain links TRBV5-4 to TRBJ2-3; 9 nucleotides agree with TRBD1. There are 16 residues in the CDR3. From germline, CDR1 is SGHNT and CDR2 YYREEE (reference sequence). After removal of 4 bases from V and 1 base from J, the junction contained 7 bases not matched to a gene. The CDR3 here is CASSPGTGQRTDTQYF. The CDR3 region has the DNA TGTGCCAGCAGCCCGGGGACAGGGCAACGCACAGATACGCAGTATTTT.

The chain has TRBV11-2 and TRBJ2-3, with 10 bases aligning to TRBD1. There are 16 residues in the CDR3. Germline trimming cut 1 base from V and 9 bases from J; bases unmatched to any gene: 10. The germline V gene encodes CDR1 SGHAT and CDR2 FQNNGV. CDR3 amino acids: CASSLARQGAFGTQYF. CDR3 DNA sequence: TGTGCCAGCAGCTTAGCAAGACAGGGGGCTTTCGGGACGCAGTATTTT.

This chain connects TRBV29-1 to TRBJ2-1; 9 bases are a match to TRBD2. The trim removed 3 bases at V and 5 bases at J, leaving 5 bases unmatched. CDR1 is SQVTM, CDR2 ANQGSEA, per germline. The CDR3 consists of 14 residues. The CDR3 reads CSVDRLAGNNEQFF. CDR3 nucleotides: TGCAGCGTTGATCGGCTAGCGGGAAACAATGAGCAGTTCTTC.

The genes are TRBV5-1 and TRBJ2-2; 8 bases align to TRBD2. Germline trimming cut 1 base from V and 0 bases from J; bases unmatched to any gene: 2. The CDR3 length is 16 residues. Per germline, CDR1 SGHRS and CDR2 YFSETQ. CDR3 DNA: TGCGCCAGCAGCTTGCCGGGACTAGCGAACACCGGGGAGCTGTTTTTT. Translated: CASSLPGLANTGELFF.

This clone was observed a single time. The chain links TRBV2 to TRBJ2-3; 7 bases line up with TRBD2. The J segment lost 4 bases and the V segment lost 6 bases, leaving 10 bases of the junction unmatched. Germline lookup yields CDR1 SNHLY and CDR2 FYNNEI. This CDR3 is 15 amino acids long. CDR3 bases: TGTGCCAGCAGGCTTGGGACTATGCGGGCAGATACGCAGTATTTT. Translated: CASRLGTMRADTQYF.

CDR3 DNA sequence: TGTGCCAGCAGTGCGGGAGAATCCACCGGGGAGCTGTTTTTT. It codes for CASSAGESTGELFF. The V call is TRBV2, the J call TRBJ2-2, with D possibly being TRBD2 (6 bases). Between the trimmed V and J ends, which lost 4 bases and 4 bases, there was a span of 10 bases. Germline V gene data show CDR1 as SNHLY and CDR2 as FYNNEI. CDR3 length: 14 residues.

V gene TRBV19 combines with J gene TRBJ2-5, with 9 bases that match TRBD1. Unmatched junction bases numbered 6, after V lost 3 bases and J lost 7 bases. The germline V gene has CDR1 LNHDA and CDR2 SQIVND (reference sequence). This CDR3 contains 14 residues. CDR3 DNA sequence: TGTGCCAGTAGTATTCGGACAGGGGATTCGACCCAGTACTTC. It codes for CASSIRTGDSTQYF.

This clone was observed a few times. This sequence joins TRBV20-1 and TRBJ1-1; the D is unclear. This CDR3 is 14 amino acids long. Germline CDR1 is DFQATT and CDR2 is SNEGSKA (reference sequence). V was cut by 3 bases and J by 1 base, with 12 bases left in between. CDR3 sequence (DNA): TGCAGTGCTAGTAGAACGGCAGGGAACACTGAAGCTTTCTTT. It yields the protein CSASRTAGNTEAFF.

This clone has only a few counts. The chain recombines TRBV28 with TRBJ2-7; tentative D call: TRBD2 (6 bases). This CDR3 contains 13 residues. With 8 bases removed from V and 4 bases from J, the gap between germline ends came to 15 bases. Germline CDR1 MDHEN, CDR2 SYDVKM. CDR3: CASGRAGTYEQYF. CDR3 nucleotides: TGTGCCAGCGGTCGGGCGGGAACGTACGAGCAGTACTTC.